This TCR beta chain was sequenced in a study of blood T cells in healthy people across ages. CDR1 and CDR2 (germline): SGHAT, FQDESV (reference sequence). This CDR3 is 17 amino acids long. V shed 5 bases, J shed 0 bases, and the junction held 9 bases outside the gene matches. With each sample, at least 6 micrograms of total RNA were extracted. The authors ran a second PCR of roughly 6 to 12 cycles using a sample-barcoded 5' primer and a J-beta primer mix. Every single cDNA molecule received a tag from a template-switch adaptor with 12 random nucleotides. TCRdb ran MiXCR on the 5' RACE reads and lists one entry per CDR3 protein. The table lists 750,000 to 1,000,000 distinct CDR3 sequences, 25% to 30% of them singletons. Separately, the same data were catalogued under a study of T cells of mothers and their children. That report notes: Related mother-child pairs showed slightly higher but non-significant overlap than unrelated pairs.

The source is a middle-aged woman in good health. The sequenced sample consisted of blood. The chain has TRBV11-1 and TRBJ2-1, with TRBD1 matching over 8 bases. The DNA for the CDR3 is TGTGCCAGCAGCATGGACAGGGAAGAGAGCTCCTACAATGAGCAGTTCTTC. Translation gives CASSMDREESSYNEQFF.